These T cell receptor beta chains were read from a single sample in a study of T cell responses to AZD1222 COVID-19 vaccine. Only in-frame clones appear in the TCRdb table, and some are missing; sequencing was by immunoSEQ multiplex PCR. This table holds 150,000 to 180,000 clones, roughly nine tenths found once. The sequencing here drew on peripheral blood, taken on day 0 of MenACWY control vaccination. These receptors were collected from an adult in good health. The CDR3 runs from the conserved cysteine through the conserved F or W. D genes are given only for firm matches. Clone size is stated in some rows and not others, as once, few, many or a class when expanded.

>TRBV24-1|few|TRBJ1-1|-
CATSDYGPIPAFF
TGTGCCACCAGTGATTACGGCCCAATCCCAGCTTTCTTT
>TRBV6-5|-|TRBJ1-1|-
CASRPANEAEAFF
TGTGCCAGCAGGCCCGCCAACGAAGCTGAAGCTTTCTTT
>TRBV7-9|few|TRBJ1-2|-
CASSSGRTYGYTF
TGTGCCAGCAGCTCCGGCAGGACCTATGGCTACACCTTC
>TRBV19|-|TRBJ1-1|-
CASSMNGPNTEAFF
TGTGCCAGTAGTATGAACGGGCCTAACACTGAAGCTTTCTTT
>TRBV7-7|-|TRBJ1-3|-
CASSPGLSGNTIYF
TGTGCTAGCAGCCCAGGGCTCTCTGGAAACACCATATATTTT
>TRBV7-9|-|TRBJ1-2|-
CASSLVPTEGHGYTF
TGTGCCAGCAGCTTAGTCCCGACGGAAGGCCATGGCTACACCTTC
>TRBV24-1|-|TRBJ2-3|-
CATSDLFDGTDTQYF
TGTGCCACCAGTGATTTGTTCGACGGCACAGATACGCAGTATTTT
>TRBV19|-|TRBJ1-1|-
CASSFQGPSRNTEAFF
TGTGCCAGTAGTTTCCAAGGGCCCTCGCGAAACACTGAAGCTTTCTTT
>TRBV15|-|TRBJ2-2|-
CATKTGPLINTGELFF
TGTGCCACCAAAACAGGTCCCCTGATAAATACCGGGGAGCTGTTTTTT
>TRBV5-1|-|TRBJ1-2|TRBD1
CASSFQGQGNPYTF
TGCGCCAGCAGCTTCCAGGGACAGGGTAACCCCTACACCTTC